This is a list of T cell receptor beta chains from one sample in a study of blood T cell repertoires in COVID-19. Method: immunoSEQ multiplex PCR; TCRdb's copy keeps in-frame clones and lacks some. The profile shows about 100,000 clones, over 75% of them singletons. The sequenced sample consisted of peripheral blood. The receptors derive from a man in his thirties or forties in a cohort sampled during active COVID-19. Both conserved end residues are part of each CDR3. The D gene is left open where the match is weak. The size field is filled for only some rows; it gives once, few, many or a size class.

J gene | clone size | D gene | V gene | CDR3 protein | CDR3 DNA
TRBJ1-4 | - | - | TRBV9 | CASSETGQNEKLFF | TGTGCCAGCAGCGAGACAGGCCAGAATGAAAAACTGTTTTTT
TRBJ2-1 | - | - | TRBV7-8 | CASSLVAGSTYNEQFF | TGTGCCAGCAGCTTAGTTGCGGGGTCGACTTACAATGAGCAGTTCTTC
TRBJ1-3 | - | TRBD1 | TRBV18 | CASSPGQEGNTIYF | TGTGCCAGCTCACCGGGACAGGAAGGCAACACCATATATTTT
TRBJ1-5 | - | TRBD1 | TRBV30 | CAWSPTGLQPQHF | TGTGCCTGGAGTCCGACAGGGCTTCAGCCCCAGCATTTT
TRBJ1-5 | - | - | TRBV30 | CAWSGGAQPQHF | TGTGCCTGGAGTGGGGGCGCCCAGCCCCAGCATTTT
TRBJ1-5 | once | TRBD1 | TRBV11-2 | CASSPGTGGNDQPQHF | TGTGCCAGCAGCCCAGGGACAGGGGGCAACGATCAGCCCCAGCATTTT
TRBJ2-1 | once | TRBD2 | TRBV6-1 | CASSEALLGLAGYNEQFF | TGTGCCAGCAGTGAAGCGCTATTAGGACTAGCGGGCTACAATGAGCAGTTCTTC
TRBJ2-3 | - | - | TRBV6-2/TRBV6-3 | CASSTYGGLGTDTQYF | TGTGCCAGCAGTACTTACGGGGGGCTCGGCACAGATACGCAGTATTTT
TRBJ2-7 | - | - | TRBV5-4 | CASSLGTVGSDEQYF | TGTGCCAGCAGCTTGGGGACAGTGGGCTCCGACGAGCAGTACTTC
TRBJ1-6 | - | TRBD1 | TRBV18 | CASSPPEGQGDSPLHF | TGTGCCAGCTCACCACCGGAGGGACAGGGGGATTCACCCCTCCACTTT
TRBJ1-5 | - | - | TRBV18 | CASSPGDNIAQHF | TGTGCCAGCTCACCAGGCGACAATATAGCCCAGCATTTT
TRBJ2-5 | - | TRBD1 | TRBV5-1 | CASSPGTDPYQETQYF | TGCGCCAGCAGCCCCGGGACAGATCCGTACCAAGAGACCCAGTACTTC
TRBJ2-1 | - | TRBD2 | TRBV19 | CASSMRGASYNEQFF | TGTGCCAGTAGTATGCGGGGGGCGTCCTACAATGAGCAGTTCTTC
TRBJ1-1 | - | - | TRBV5-6 | CASSRWWAHANTEAFF | TGTGCCAGCAGTCGTTGGTGGGCCCACGCGAACACTGAAGCTTTCTTT